Shown below are 12 T cell receptor beta chains from a single sample sequenced in a study of Graves' ophthalmopathy and Graves' hyperthyroidism. The sequenced template was RNA, covering the TCR beta CDR3 region. In the first round, RT-PCR was carried out with HTBI primers, and a multiplex PCR formed the second round. TCRdb ran MiXCR on the multiplex PCR reads and lists one entry per CDR3 protein. The sample carries about 620,000 distinct CDR3 sequences, about 20% recorded once. Sequencing was done on a sample of peripheral blood. The origin of the receptors is a woman aged 18-29 years with stable Graves' hyperthyroidism. Some clones in this sample may be carry-over from other donors' samples.

The CDR3 region is CASREGLTGELFF. As DNA, the CDR3 is TGTGCCAGCAGGGAGGGGCTCACCGGGGAGCTGTTTTTT. The rearrangement uses TRBV2 and TRBJ2-2, with D perhaps TRBD2 (6 bases). The CDR3 totals 13 residues. Looked up from germline, CDR1 is SNHLY and CDR2 is FYNNEI. The V and J ends lost 6 bases and 4 bases respectively, with 9 bases between them.

The chain combines TRBV12-3 or TRBV12-4 with TRBJ1-2, with 7 bases aligning to TRBD1. The ends lost 1 base at V and 7 bases at J; junction bases unmatched: 15. CDR3 length: 17 amino acids. The CDR3 protein is CASSLGFLGQSFSGYTF. The CDR3 DNA sequence: TGTGCCAGCAGTTTAGGGTTTTTGGGACAGTCTTTCTCTGGCTACACCTTC.

This clonotype was detected many times. This chain uses TRBV10-3 with TRBJ1-2; 7 bases fit TRBD1. Germline-derived CDR1 and CDR2 are ENHRY and SYGVKD. After removal of 4 bases from V and 0 bases from J, the junction contained 2 bases not matched to a gene. This CDR3 spans 14 amino acids. The CDR3 loop reads CAISAGTANYGYTF. The CDR3, as DNA: TGTGCCATCAGTGCAGGGACAGCTAACTATGGCTACACCTTC.

This clonotype was picked up many times. This chain links TRBV20-1 with TRBJ2-2; 10 positions agree with TRBD2. The CDR3 sequence is 15 residues long. Germline V gene data show CDR1 as DFQATT and CDR2 as SNEGSKA (reference sequence). V was pared by 2 bases and J by 4 bases, with 4 bases of the junction left unmatched. The CDR3 spells CSARLAGVTTGELFF. The CDR3 region has the DNA TGCAGTGCTAGACTAGCGGGAGTCACCACCGGGGAGCTGTTTTTT.

The V call is TRBV5-1, the J call TRBJ2-2; D uncertain. CDR3 length equals 15 residues. Trimming shortened V by 0 bases and J by 9 bases, and 15 bases separated the two germline ends. CDR1 is SGHRS and CDR2 is YFSETQ in the germline V gene. This CDR3 is CASSLAHKVRWELFF. In DNA form, the CDR3 reads TGCGCCAGCAGCTTGGCCCACAAGGTCCGCTGGGAGCTGTTTTTT.

This clonotype was recorded at least ten times. The chain combines TRBV11-2 with TRBJ2-7; D perhaps matches TRBD2 (6 bases). The CDR3 consists of 15 residues. The V end was cut by 5 bases, the J end by 5 bases, with 19 bases between. Germline CDR1 reads SGHAT; CDR2 reads FQNNGV. The CDR3 spells CASSPGDSGGDEQYF. The CDR3 region has the DNA TGTGCCAGCAGCCCTGGGGACTCAGGCGGGGACGAGCAGTACTTC.

The table lists this clonotype with many counts. The rearrangement uses TRBV7-6 and TRBJ2-7, with D uncertain. This CDR3 contains 13 residues. The ends were cut back, 0 bases at V and 6 bases at J, with 9 bases in the middle. Germline V gene data show CDR1 as SGHVS and CDR2 as FNYEAQ. The CDR3 sequence: CASSLAGNLEQYF. CDR3 sequence (DNA): TGTGCCAGCAGCTTAGCGGGAAATCTCGAGCAGTACTTC.

This clonotype was found many times. The chain employs TRBV6-1 and TRBJ1-5; weak D call: TRBD1 (5 bases). The germline V and J ends were trimmed by 2 bases and 4 bases, with 15 bases remaining between them. The CDR3 totals 16 residues. CDR1 MNHNS and CDR2 SASEGT come from the germline V gene. CDR3 sequence: CASSEKVGATNQPQHF. The CDR3 nucleotides are TGTGCCAGCAGTGAAAAGGTTGGGGCCACTAATCAGCCCCAGCATTTT.

The genes are TRBV30 and TRBJ2-5; a possible D gene is TRBD1 (8 bases). With 7 bases removed from V and 4 bases from J, the gap between germline ends came to 16 bases. Germline V gene sequence: CDR1 GTSNPN, CDR2 SVGIG (reference sequence). The CDR3 contains 13 residues. CDR3 sequence (DNA): TGTGCCTTGTCACAGGGGGGGGTAGAGACCCAGTACTTC. Its translation: CALSQGGVETQYF.

This clonotype was recorded many times. The gene calls are TRBV2 and TRBJ1-1; unclear D gene. The germline CDR1 and CDR2 sequences are SNHLY and FYNNEI. V lost 8 bases to trimming and J lost 1 base, with 5 bases between them. The CDR3 sequence is 11 residues long. This chain's CDR3 is CASQRNTEAFF. In nucleotides, the CDR3 is TGTGCCAGCCAACGGAACACTGAAGCTTTCTTT.

There are many counts of this clonotype. The chain combines TRBV12-3 or TRBV12-4 with TRBJ2-7, with TRBD1 identical over 9 bases. This CDR3 is 14 amino acids long. V trimming: 8 bases; J trimming: 5 bases; junction bases outside the gene matches: 10. In DNA form, the CDR3 reads TGTGCCAGCGGGCGGACAGGGGTTTATGACGAGCAGTACTTC. Translation: CASGRTGVYDEQYF.

This clonotype was observed a few times. The chain uses TRBV7-3 and TRBJ2-2; no firm D call. CDR1 and CDR2 from the germline V gene are SGHTA and FQGTGA. Trimming took 5 bases from V and 14 from J, leaving 15 bases between them. The CDR3 is made up of 12 amino acids. CDR3: CASSPGPSELFF. The CDR3 coding sequence is TGTGCCAGCAGCCCCGGACCTTCTGAACTGTTTTTT.